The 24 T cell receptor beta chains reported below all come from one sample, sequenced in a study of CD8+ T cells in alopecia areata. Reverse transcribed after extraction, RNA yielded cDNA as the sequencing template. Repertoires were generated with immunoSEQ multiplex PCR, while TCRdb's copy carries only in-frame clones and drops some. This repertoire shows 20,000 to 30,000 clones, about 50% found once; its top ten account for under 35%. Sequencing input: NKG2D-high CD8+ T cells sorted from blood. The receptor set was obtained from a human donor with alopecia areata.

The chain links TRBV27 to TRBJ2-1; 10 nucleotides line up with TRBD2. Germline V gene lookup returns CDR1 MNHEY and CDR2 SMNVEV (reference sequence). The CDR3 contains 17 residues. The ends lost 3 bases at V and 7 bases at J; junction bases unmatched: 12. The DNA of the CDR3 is TGTGCCAGCAGTTTTCCTGGGGGAGCGGGAGGGCCAAATGAGCAGTTCTTC. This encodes CASSFPGGAGGPNEQFF.

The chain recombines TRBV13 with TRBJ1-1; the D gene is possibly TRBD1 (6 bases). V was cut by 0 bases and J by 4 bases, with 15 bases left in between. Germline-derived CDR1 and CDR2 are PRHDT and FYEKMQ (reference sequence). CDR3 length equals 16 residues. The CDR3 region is CASSLGGRGHATEAFF. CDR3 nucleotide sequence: TGTGCCAGCAGCTTAGGTGGGCGGGGGCACGCCACTGAAGCTTTCTTT.

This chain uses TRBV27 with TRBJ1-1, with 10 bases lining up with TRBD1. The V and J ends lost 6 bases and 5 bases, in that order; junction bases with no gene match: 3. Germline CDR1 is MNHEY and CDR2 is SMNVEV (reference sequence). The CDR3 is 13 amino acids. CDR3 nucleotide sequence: TGTGCCAGCAGGGGACAGGGGTGGACTGAAGCTTTCTTT. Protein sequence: CASRGQGWTEAFF.

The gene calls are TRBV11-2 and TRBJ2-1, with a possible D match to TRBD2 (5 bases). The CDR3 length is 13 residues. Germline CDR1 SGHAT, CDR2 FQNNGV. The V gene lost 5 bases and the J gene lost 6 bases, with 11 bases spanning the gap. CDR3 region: CASSRGLANEQFF. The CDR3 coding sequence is TGTGCCAGCAGCCGTGGTCTAGCCAATGAGCAGTTCTTC.

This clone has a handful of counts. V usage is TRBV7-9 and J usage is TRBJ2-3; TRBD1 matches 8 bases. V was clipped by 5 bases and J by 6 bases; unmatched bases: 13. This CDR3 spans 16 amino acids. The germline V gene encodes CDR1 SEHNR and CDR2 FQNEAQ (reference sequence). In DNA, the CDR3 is TGTGCCAGCAGCGAACCGGAGGGACAGGACACGGATACGCAGTATTTT. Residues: CASSEPEGQDTDTQYF.

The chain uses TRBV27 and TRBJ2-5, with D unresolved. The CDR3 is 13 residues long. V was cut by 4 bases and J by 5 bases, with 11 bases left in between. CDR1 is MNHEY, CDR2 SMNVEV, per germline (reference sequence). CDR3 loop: CASSYAPRETQYF. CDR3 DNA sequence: TGTGCCAGCAGTTACGCCCCCCGGGAGACCCAGTACTTC.

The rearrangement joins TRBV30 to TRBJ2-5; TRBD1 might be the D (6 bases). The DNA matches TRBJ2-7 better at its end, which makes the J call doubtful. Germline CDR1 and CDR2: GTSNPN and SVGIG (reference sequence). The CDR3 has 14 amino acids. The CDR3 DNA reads TGTGCCTGGAGAGGAGGCAGGGGTCCCTACGAGCAGTACTTC. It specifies CAWRGGRGPYEQYF.

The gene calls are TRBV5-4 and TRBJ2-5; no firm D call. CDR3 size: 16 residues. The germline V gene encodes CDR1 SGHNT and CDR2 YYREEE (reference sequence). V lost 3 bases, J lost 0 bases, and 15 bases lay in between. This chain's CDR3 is CASSSPLVGYQETQYF. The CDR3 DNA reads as TGTGCCAGCAGCTCACCGCTTGTGGGGTACCAAGAGACCCAGTACTTC.

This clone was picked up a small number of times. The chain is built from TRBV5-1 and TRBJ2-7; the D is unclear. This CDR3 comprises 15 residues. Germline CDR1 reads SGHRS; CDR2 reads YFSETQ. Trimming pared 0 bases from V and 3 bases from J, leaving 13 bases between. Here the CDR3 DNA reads TGCGCCAGCAGCTTGGTGTCTGAGCGCGGCTACGAGCAGTACTTC. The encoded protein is CASSLVSERGYEQYF.

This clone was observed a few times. The CDR3 nucleotides read TGTGCCAGCTGGGAGACAGGGGGTCTTAATTCACCCCTCCACTTT. Its protein is CASWETGGLNSPLHF. The chain uses TRBV28 and TRBJ1-6, with TRBD1 matching 9 bases. The CDR3 consists of 15 residues. Trimming took 8 bases from V and 6 from J; bases not matched to a gene: 8. Germline CDR1 reads MDHEN; CDR2 reads SYDVKM.

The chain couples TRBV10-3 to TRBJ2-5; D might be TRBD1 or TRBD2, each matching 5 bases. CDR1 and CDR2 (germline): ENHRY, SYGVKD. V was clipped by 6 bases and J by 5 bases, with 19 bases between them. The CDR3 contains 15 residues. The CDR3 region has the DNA TGTGCCATCAGCCTCGGGACGGCCAAAGAGGAGACCCAGTACTTC. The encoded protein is CAISLGTAKEETQYF.

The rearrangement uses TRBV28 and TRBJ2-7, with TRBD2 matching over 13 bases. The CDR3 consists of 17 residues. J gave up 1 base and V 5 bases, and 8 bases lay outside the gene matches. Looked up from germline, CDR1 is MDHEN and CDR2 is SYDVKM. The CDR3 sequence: CASSRGLAGETSYEQYF. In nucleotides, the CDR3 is TGTGCCAGCAGTCGAGGACTAGCGGGAGAGACATCCTACGAGCAGTACTTC.

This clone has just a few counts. The CDR3 protein is CSGGSSYEQYF. CDR3 sequence (DNA): TGCAGCGGGGGGAGTTCCTACGAGCAGTACTTC. The genes are TRBV29-1 and TRBJ2-7; D possibly matches TRBD1 or TRBD2 (5 bases each). Germline CDR1 is SQVTM and CDR2 is ANQGSEA. This CDR3 region has 11 residues. V lost 7 bases to trimming and J lost 1 base, with 8 bases between them.

This CDR3 is CASREDQGIKYEQYF. The CDR3 DNA reads as TGCGCCAGCCGGGAGGATCAGGGCATCAAGTACGAGCAGTACTTC. J is TRBJ2-7 and V is TRBV5-1, with 7 positions matching TRBD2. Trimming took 7 bases from V and 4 from J; bases not matched to a gene: 14. The germline V gene has CDR1 SGHRS and CDR2 YFSETQ. This CDR3 region has 15 residues. Full variable domain (missing parts from reference TRBV5-1 and TRBJ2-7): KAGVTQTPRYLIKTRGQQVTLSCSPISGHRSVSWYQQTPGQGLQFLFEYFSETQRNKGNFPGRFSGRQFSNSRSEMNVSTLELGDSALYLCASREDQGIKYEQYFGPGTRLTVT.

In nucleotides, the CDR3 is TGCGCCAGCCGTAGGGGCGATTACACTGAAGCTTTCTTT. Its protein is CASRRGDYTEAFF. The rearrangement links TRBV5-1 to TRBJ1-1; D possibly corresponds to TRBD1 (5 bases). Trimming removed 7 bases from V and 3 bases from J, with 13 bases in between. The germline gives CDR1 SGHRS, CDR2 YFSETQ. This CDR3 spans 13 amino acids.

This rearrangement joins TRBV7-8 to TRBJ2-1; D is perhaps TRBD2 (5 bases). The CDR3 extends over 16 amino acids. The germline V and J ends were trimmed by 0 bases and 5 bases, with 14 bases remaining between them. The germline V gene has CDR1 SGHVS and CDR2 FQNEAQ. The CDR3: CASSLASLGRNNEQFF. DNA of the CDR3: TGTGCCAGCAGCTTAGCGTCACTAGGTAGGAACAATGAGCAGTTCTTC. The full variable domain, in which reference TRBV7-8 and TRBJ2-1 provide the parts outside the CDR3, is GAGVSQSPRYKVAKRGQDVALRCDPISGHVSLFWYQQALGQGPEFLTYFQNEAQLDKSGLPSDRFFAERPEGSVSTLKIQRTQQEDSAVYLCASSLASLGRNNEQFFGPGTRLTVL.

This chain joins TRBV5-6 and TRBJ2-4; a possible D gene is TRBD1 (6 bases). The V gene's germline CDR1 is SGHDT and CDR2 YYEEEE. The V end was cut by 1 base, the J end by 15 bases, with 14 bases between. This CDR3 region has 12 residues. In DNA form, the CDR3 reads TGTGCCAGCAGCTTGACACAGGGAAAATTGTACTTC. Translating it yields CASSLTQGKLYF.

The CDR3 loop is CASSDGPANGYTF. In DNA, the CDR3 is TGTGCCAGCAGCGACGGGCCTGCTAATGGCTACACCTTC. The chain recombines TRBV9 with TRBJ1-2; D is undetermined. In germline, CDR1 is SGDLS, CDR2 YYNGEE. The CDR3 spans 13 residues. The germline V and J ends were trimmed by 3 bases and 6 bases, with 12 bases remaining between them.

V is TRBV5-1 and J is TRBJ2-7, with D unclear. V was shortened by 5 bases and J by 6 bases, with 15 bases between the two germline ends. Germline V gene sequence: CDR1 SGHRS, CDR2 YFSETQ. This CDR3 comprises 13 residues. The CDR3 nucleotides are TGCGCCAGCAGTAGTAACCGTATCCTCGAGCAGTACTTC. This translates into CASSSNRILEQYF.

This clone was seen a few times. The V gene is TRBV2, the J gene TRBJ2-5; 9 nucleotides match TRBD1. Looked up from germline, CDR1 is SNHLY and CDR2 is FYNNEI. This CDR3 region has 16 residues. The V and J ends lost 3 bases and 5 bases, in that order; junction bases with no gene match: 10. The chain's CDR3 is CASSDLRQGGVETQYF. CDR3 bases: TGTGCCAGCAGTGATCTCAGACAGGGGGGGGTGGAGACCCAGTACTTC. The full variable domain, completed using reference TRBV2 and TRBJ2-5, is EPEVTQTPSHQVTQMGQEVILRCVPISNHLYFYWYRQILGQKVEFLVSFYNNEISEKSEIFDDQFSVERPDGSNFTLKIRSTKLEDSAMYFCASSDLRQGGVETQYFGPGTRLLVL.

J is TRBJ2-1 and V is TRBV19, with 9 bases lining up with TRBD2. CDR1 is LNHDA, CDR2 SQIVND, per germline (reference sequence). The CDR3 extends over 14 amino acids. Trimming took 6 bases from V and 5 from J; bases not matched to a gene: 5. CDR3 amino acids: CASSLPSGNNEQFF. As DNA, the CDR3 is TGTGCCAGTAGCCTTCCTAGCGGGAACAATGAGCAGTTCTTC.

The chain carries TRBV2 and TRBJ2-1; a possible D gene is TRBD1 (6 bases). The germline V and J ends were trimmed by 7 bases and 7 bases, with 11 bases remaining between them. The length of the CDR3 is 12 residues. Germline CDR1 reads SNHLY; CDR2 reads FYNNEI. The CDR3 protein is CASNPRGNEQFF. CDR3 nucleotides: TGTGCCAGCAATCCGAGGGGGAATGAGCAGTTCTTC. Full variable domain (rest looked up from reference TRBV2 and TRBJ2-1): EPEVTQTPSHQVTQMGQEVILRCVPISNHLYFYWYRQILGQKVEFLVSFYNNEISEKSEIFDDQFSVERPDGSNFTLKIRSTKLEDSAMYFCASNPRGNEQFFGPGTRLTVL.

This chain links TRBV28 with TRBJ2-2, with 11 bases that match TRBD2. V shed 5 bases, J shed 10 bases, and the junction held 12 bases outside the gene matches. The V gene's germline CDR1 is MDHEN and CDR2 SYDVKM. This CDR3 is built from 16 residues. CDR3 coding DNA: TGTGCCAGCAGTGCAGGGACTAGCGGACATCCAGCGGAGCTGTTTTTT. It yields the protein CASSAGTSGHPAELFF.

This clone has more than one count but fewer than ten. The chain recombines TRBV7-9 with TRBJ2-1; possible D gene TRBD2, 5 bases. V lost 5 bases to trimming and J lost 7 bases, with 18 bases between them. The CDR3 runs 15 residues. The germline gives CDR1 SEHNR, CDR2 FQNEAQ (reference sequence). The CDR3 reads CASSVGRWARNEQFF. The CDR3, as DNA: TGTGCCAGCAGCGTGGGGAGATGGGCCAGAAATGAGCAGTTCTTC.